The 21 T cell receptor beta chains listed next were all sequenced from one sample in a study of monozygotic twins with inflammatory bowel disease (dated by TCRdb to the late 2010s). Libraries came from 5' RACE. Sequencing used an Illumina HiSeq 2500. Reads reprocessed by TCRdb are summarized as one entry per CDR3 protein sequence, and DNA is absent. The sample's clone listing holds some 130,000 distinct CDR3 sequences. More than 1% of the sample belongs to the ten largest clones. Sequencing was performed on blood. The receptor set was obtained from a human donor with ulcerative colitis or Crohn's disease, or a healthy co-twin of an affected twin (not recorded which).

The chain employs TRBV20-1 and TRBJ2-3; TCRdb selects TRBD2, and the lack of DNA leaves this call unchecked. Germline CDR1 DFQATT, CDR2 SNEGSKA (reference sequence). The CDR3 covers 14 residues. CDR3 loop: CSATSGRATDTQYF.

This CDR3 is CAWSVRDRVGETQYF. This chain connects TRBV30 to TRBJ2-5; TCRdb reports TRBD1, a call that lacks DNA to check it against. The CDR3 is 15 residues long. Looked up from germline, CDR1 is GTSNPN and CDR2 is SVGIG (reference sequence).

V and J are TRBV20-1 and TRBJ2-3; TCRdb's D gene call, TRBD2, goes unchecked for lack of DNA. The CDR3 has 14 residues. CDR1 DFQATT and CDR2 SNEGSKA come from the germline V gene (reference sequence). CDR3 loop: CSARVAGVGYTQYF.

This chain connects TRBV11-2 to TRBJ2-5. CDR1 SGHAT and CDR2 FQNNGV come from the germline V gene. The CDR3 runs 16 residues. CDR3 sequence: CASSLGWTVNQETQYF.

The genes are TRBV18 and TRBJ1-1; TCRdb's D call, TRBD1, is unchecked because there is no DNA. Per germline, CDR1 KGHSH and CDR2 LQKENI. The CDR3 contains 15 residues. The CDR3 loop is CASSPSRGPDTEAFF.

The chain combines TRBV5-1 with TRBJ1-1; the D call from TCRdb, TRBD1, cannot be confirmed without DNA. The CDR3 is 13 amino acids. Germline V CDR1 and CDR2: SGHRS, YFSETQ. CDR3 loop: CASSLGGGTEAFF.

V gene TRBV21-1 combines with J gene TRBJ2-1; TCRdb lists TRBD1, though no DNA is available to test this call. TRBV21-1 corresponds to a pseudogene. The CDR3 spans 16 residues. The CDR3: CASSKNGGQAYNEQFF.

The chain recombines TRBV28 with TRBJ2-5; no DNA is available, so the TRBD1 call from TCRdb remains unchecked. The CDR3 is made up of 14 amino acids. Germline CDR1 is MDHEN and CDR2 is SYDVKM. The CDR3 is CASILRGRGETQYF. Using reference TRBV28 and TRBJ2-5 for the parts outside the CDR3, the full variable domain is DVKVTQSSRYLVKRTGEKVFLECVQDMDHENMFWYRQDPGLGLRLIYFSYDVKMKEKGDIPEGYSVSREKKERFSLILESASTNQTSMYLCASILRGRGETQYFGPGTRLLVL.

The genes are TRBV6-2 or TRBV6-3 and TRBJ1-1; without DNA, the TCRdb call of TRBD1 cannot be checked. The CDR3 has 16 residues. Germline-derived CDR1 and CDR2 are MNHEY and SVGEGT. CDR3 amino acids: CASSYSAGGLDTEAFF.

The chain carries TRBV19 and TRBJ2-2; the D call of TRBD1 rests on TCRdb alone, since no DNA is present to check it. The CDR3 extends over 16 amino acids. Per germline, CDR1 LNHDA and CDR2 SQIVND (reference sequence). The CDR3 sequence is CASSPRRQAGTGELFF.

This chain links TRBV7-9 with TRBJ1-5; TCRdb picks TRBD1, but there is no DNA to check that call. The length of the CDR3 is 14 residues. Looked up from germline, CDR1 is SEHNR and CDR2 is FQNEAQ (reference sequence). The CDR3 loop is CASSRDSSFQPQHF. The complete variable domain, with remaining parts taken from reference TRBV7-9 and TRBJ1-5, reads DTGVSQNPRHKITKRGQNVTFRCDPISEHNRLYWYRQTLGQGPEFLTYFQNEAQLEKSRLLSDRFSAERPKGSFSTLEIQRTEQGDSAMYLCASSRDSSFQPQHFGDGTRLSIL.

The J gene is TRBJ2-5, the V gene TRBV20-1; the TRBD1 assignment by TCRdb is unverifiable without DNA. Germline CDR1 is DFQATT and CDR2 is SNEGSKA (reference sequence). This CDR3 spans 13 amino acids. CDR3 region: CSARSDREETQYF.

The chain uses TRBV6-6 and TRBJ2-7; TCRdb indicates TRBD1, and absent DNA this call remains unverified. The CDR3 runs to 14 residues. In germline, CDR1 is MNHNY, CDR2 SVGAGI (reference sequence). The CDR3 here is CASSPNRRDYEQYF.

V is TRBV7-6 and J is TRBJ1-1; TCRdb proposes TRBD1, but this gene call is untestable without DNA. The CDR3 is 14 residues long. Germline V gene sequence: CDR1 SGHVS, CDR2 FNYEAQ. CDR3 amino acids: CASSAWGRGTEAFF.

V usage is TRBV19 and J usage is TRBJ1-1; the D gene TCRdb calls, TRBD1, cannot be checked with no DNA. The V gene's germline CDR1 is LNHDA and CDR2 SQIVND (reference sequence). This CDR3 has 12 amino acids. CDR3 protein: CASIIPGGEAFF.

The genes are TRBV19 and TRBJ1-1; TCRdb's D gene call, TRBD1, goes unchecked for lack of DNA. Germline lookup yields CDR1 LNHDA and CDR2 SQIVND (reference sequence). The CDR3 runs 14 residues. The CDR3 reads CASSMWTGPTEAFF.

This chain links TRBV7-9 with TRBJ2-1; no DNA is available, so the TRBD2 call from TCRdb remains unchecked. The CDR3 extends over 16 amino acids. CDR1 and CDR2 from the germline V gene are SEHNR and FQNEAQ (reference sequence). This CDR3 reads CASSLAAGDVYGEQFF. The variable domain in full, with the rest retrieved from reference TRBV7-9 and TRBJ2-1, is DTGVSQNPRHKITKRGQNVTFRCDPISEHNRLYWYRQTLGQGPEFLTYFQNEAQLEKSRLLSDRFSAERPKGSFSTLEIQRTEQGDSAMYLCASSLAAGDVYGEQFFGPGTRLTVL.

V usage is TRBV3-1 and J usage is TRBJ2-1. Germline assignment: CDR1 LGHDT and CDR2 YNNKEL (reference sequence). The CDR3 totals 14 residues. The CDR3 here is CASSQEAYLNEQFF.

This sequence joins TRBV10-2 and TRBJ2-7; the TCRdb D gene call, TRBD1, has no DNA to confirm it. The germline CDR1 and CDR2 sequences are WSHSY and SAAADI. This CDR3 comprises 14 residues. This CDR3 is CASREEGHLYEQYF.

This sequence joins TRBV20-1 and TRBJ1-2. Germline V CDR1 and CDR2: DFQATT, SNEGSKA (reference sequence). The length of the CDR3 is 13 residues. The CDR3 region is CSARDPLNYGYTF.

The rearrangement joins TRBV4-2 to TRBJ2-3; TCRdb's assignment of TRBD2 cannot be checked, as there is no DNA. The CDR3 runs 15 residues. Per the germline V gene, CDR1 is LGHNA and CDR2 is YNFKEQ. The CDR3 region is CASSQGTRGGDTQYF.